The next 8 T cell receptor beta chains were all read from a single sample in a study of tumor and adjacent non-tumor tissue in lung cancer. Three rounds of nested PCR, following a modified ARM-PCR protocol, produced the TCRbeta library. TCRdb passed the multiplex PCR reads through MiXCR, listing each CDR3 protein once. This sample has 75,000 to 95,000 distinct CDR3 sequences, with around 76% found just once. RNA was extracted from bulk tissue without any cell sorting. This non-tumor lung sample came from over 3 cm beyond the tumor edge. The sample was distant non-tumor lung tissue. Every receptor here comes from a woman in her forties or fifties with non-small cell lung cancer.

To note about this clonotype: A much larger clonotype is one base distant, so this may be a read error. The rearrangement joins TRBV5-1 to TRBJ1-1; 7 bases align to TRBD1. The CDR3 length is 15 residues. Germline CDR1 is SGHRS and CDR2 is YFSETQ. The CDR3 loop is CASGLVTGRNTEAFF. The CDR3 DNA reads TGCGCCAGCGGCTTGGTGACAGGGCGGAACACTGAAGCTTTCTTT.

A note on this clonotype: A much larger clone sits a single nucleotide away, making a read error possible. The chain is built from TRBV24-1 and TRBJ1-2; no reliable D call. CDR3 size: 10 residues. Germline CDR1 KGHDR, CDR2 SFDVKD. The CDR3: CGTSRAGYTF. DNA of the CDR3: TGTGGCACCAGTAGAGCTGGCTACACCTTC.

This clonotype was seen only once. For the CDR3, the DNA is TGTGCCTTCAGCACCGGGACAGGGCGCATCTACGAGCAGTACTTC. This gives the protein CAFSTGTGRIYEQYF. This chain connects TRBV11-2 to TRBJ2-7; the match to TRBD1 covers 9 bases. Per germline, CDR1 SGHAT and CDR2 FQNNGV. The CDR3 runs to 15 residues. With 11 bases clipped from V and 3 bases from J, the junction kept 14 bases outside the gene matches.

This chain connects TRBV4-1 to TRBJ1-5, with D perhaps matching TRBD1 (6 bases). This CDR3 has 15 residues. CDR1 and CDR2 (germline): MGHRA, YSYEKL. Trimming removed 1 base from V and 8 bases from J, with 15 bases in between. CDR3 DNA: TGCGCCAGCAGCCAAGTTCCGGACAGTAATAAGCCCCAGCATTTT. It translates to CASSQVPDSNKPQHF.

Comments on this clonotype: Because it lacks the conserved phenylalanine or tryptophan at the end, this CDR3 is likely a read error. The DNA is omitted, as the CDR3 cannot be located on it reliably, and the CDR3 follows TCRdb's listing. The CDR3 protein is CASSHAVEAVPYEEYL. This chain joins TRBV4-2 and TRBJ2-7. The CDR3 has 16 amino acids, counting both end residues. Germline V gene data show CDR1 as LGHNA and CDR2 as YNFKEQ.

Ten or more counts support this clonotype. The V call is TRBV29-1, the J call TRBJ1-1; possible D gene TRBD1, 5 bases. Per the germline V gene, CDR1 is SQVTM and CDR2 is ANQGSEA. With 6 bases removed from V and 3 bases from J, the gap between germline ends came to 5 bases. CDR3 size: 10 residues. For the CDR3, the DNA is TGCAGCGTGGGGGACACTGAAGCTTTCTTT. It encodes CSVGDTEAFF.

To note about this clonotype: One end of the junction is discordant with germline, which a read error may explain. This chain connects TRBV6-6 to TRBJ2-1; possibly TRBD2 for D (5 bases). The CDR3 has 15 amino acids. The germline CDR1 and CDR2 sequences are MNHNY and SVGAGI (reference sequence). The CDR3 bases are TGTGTCAGCAGTTACACAGCACAGAGGTCGGGGGAGCAGTTCTTC. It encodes CVSSYTAQRSGEQFF.

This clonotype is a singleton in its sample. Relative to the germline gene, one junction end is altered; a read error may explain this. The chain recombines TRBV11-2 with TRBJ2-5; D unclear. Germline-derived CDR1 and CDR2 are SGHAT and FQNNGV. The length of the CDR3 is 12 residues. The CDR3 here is CANSLVQETKYF. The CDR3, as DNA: TGTGCCAACAGCTTAGTTCAAGAGACCAAGTACTTC.